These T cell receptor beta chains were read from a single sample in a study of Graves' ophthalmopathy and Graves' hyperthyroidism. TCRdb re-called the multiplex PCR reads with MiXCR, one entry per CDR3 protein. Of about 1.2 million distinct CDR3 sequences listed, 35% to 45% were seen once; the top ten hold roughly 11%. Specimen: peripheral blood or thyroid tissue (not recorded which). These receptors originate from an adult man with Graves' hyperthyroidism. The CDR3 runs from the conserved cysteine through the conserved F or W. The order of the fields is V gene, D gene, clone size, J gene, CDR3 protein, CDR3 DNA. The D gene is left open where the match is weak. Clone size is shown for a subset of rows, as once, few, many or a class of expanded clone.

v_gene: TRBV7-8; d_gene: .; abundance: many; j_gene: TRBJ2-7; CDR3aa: CASSSLWGPLLEQYF; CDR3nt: TGTGCCAGCAGCTCTTTGTGGGGGCCACTCCTCGAGCAGTACTTC
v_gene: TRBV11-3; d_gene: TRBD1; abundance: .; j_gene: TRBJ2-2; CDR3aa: CASSLRRTGANTGELFF; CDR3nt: TGTGCCAGCAGCTTAAGGAGGACAGGGGCGAACACCGGGGAGCTGTTTTTT
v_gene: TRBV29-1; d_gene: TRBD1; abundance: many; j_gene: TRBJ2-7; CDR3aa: CSVEGTGERLEQYF; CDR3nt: TGCAGCGTTGAAGGGACAGGTGAAAGGCTTGAGCAGTACTTC
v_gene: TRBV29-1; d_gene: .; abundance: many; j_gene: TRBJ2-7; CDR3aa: CSVEVNGDEQYF; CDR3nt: TGCAGCGTTGAAGTGAACGGGGATGAGCAGTACTTC
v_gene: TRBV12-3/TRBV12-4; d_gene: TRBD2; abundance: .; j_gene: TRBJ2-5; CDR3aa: CASSLAASGKGGETQYF; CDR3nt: TGTGCCAGCAGTTTAGCGGCTAGCGGAAAAGGAGGAGAGACCCAGTACTTC
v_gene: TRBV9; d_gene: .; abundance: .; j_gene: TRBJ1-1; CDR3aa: CTSSQEDTEAFF; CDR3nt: TGTACCAGCAGCCAGGAGGACACTGAAGCTTTCTTT
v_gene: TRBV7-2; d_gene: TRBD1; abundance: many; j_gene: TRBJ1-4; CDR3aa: CASSLGTGSREKLFF; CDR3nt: TGTGCCAGCAGCTTGGGGACAGGGTCAAGGGAAAAACTGTTTTTT
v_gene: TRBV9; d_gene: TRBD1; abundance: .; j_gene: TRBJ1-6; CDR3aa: CASSVGDRASPLHF; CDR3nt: TGTGCCAGCAGCGTAGGTGACAGGGCTTCACCCCTCCACTTT
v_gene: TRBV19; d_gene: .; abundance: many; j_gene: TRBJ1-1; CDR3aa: CASSIRRDTEAFF; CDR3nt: TGTGCCAGTAGTATAAGACGAGACACTGAAGCTTTCTTT
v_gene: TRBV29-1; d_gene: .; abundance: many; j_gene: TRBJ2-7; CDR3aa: CSVEGRSTDYEQYF; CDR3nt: TGCAGCGTTGAAGGCCGATCTACCGACTACGAGCAGTACTTC
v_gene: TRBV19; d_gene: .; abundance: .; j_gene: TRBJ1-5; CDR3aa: CTSTMRGVSNQPQHF; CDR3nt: TGTACCAGTACCATGAGAGGAGTTAGCAATCAGCCCCAGCATTTT
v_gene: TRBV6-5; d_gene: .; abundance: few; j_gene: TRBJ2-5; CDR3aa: CASSLSQGKGQETQYF; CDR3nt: TGTGCCAGCAGTTTATCGCAGGGGAAGGGCCAAGAGACCCAGTACTTC
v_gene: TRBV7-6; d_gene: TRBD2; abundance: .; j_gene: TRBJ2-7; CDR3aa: CASSLRLAGESSYEQYF; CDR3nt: TGTGCCAGCAGCTTACGACTAGCGGGAGAGAGCTCCTACGAGCAGTACTTC
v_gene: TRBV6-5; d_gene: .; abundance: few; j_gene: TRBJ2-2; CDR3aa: CASSTPTGELFF; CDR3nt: TGTGCCAGCAGTACCCCTACCGGGGAGCTGTTTTTT
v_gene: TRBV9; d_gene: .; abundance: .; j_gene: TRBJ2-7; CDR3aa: CASSVAASSSYEQYF; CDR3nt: TGTGCCAGCAGCGTAGCCGCTAGCAGCTCCTACGAGCAGTACTTC
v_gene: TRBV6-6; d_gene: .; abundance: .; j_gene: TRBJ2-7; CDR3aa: CAAGQGGGLYEQYF; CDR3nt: TGTGCCGCAGGACAGGGCGGGGGGCTCTACGAGCAGTACTTC
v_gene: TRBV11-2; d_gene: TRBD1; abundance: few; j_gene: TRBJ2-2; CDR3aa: CASSQDRQGPGELFF; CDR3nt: TGCGCCAGCAGCCAAGACAGACAGGGGCCCGGGGAGCTGTTTTTT
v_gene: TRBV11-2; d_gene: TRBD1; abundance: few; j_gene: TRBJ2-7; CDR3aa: CASSPEGQGSEQYF; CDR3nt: TGTGCCAGCAGTCCCGAGGGACAGGGCAGCGAGCAGTACTTC
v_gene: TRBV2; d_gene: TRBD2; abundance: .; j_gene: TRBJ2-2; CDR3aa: CASSYSSSGHPNTGELFF; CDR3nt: TGTGCCAGCAGTTACTCCTCTAGCGGGCACCCGAACACCGGGGAGCTGTTTTTT
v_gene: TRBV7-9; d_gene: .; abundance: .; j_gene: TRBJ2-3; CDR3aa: CASSIYLCSTSGTVGPSDTQYF; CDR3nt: .
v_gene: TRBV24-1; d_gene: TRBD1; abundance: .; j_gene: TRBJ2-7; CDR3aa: CATSDWTGVGSYEQYF; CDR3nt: TGTGCCACCAGTGATTGGACAGGGGTTGGGTCCTACGAGCAGTACTTC
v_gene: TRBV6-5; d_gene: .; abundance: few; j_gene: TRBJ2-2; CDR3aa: CASSYVTPSVNTGELFF; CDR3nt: TGTGCCAGCAGTTACGTAACTCCTAGCGTCAACACCGGGGAGCTGTTTTTT
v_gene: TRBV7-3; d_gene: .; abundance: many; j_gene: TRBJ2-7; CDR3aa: CASSSHPGYEQYF; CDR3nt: TGTGCCAGCAGCTCTCACCCGGGCTACGAGCAGTACTTC
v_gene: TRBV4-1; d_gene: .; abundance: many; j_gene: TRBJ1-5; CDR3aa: CASSRSEAQPQHF; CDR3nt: TGCGCCAGCAGCCGCTCGGAGGCTCAGCCCCAGCATTTT
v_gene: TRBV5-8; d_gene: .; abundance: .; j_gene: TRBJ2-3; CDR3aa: CASSFGGSSTDTQYF; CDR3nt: TGTGCCAGCAGCTTCGGCGGCTCTAGCACAGATACGCAGTATTTT
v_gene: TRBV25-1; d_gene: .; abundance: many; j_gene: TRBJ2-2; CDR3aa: CASSEGYGTGELFF; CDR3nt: TGTGCCAGCAGTGAAGGGTACGGCACCGGGGAGCTGTTTTTT
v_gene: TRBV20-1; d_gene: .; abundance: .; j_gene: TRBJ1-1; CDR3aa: CSQDVGFMNTEAFF; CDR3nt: TGCAGTCAAGACGTAGGGTTCATGAACACTGAAGCTTTCTTT
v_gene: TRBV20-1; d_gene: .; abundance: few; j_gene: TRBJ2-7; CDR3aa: CSASSRTFTYEQYF; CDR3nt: TGCAGTGCTAGTTCTCGGACTTTTACCTACGAGCAGTACTTC
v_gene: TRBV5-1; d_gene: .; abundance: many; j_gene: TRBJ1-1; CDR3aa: CASSLEGQGGIGAFF; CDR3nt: TGCGCCAGCAGCTTGGAGGGTCAGGGAGGTATCGGAGCTTTCTTT
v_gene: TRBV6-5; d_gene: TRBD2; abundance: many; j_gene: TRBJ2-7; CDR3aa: CATTGAGVHEQYF; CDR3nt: TGTGCCACCACCGGGGCGGGAGTGCACGAGCAGTACTTC
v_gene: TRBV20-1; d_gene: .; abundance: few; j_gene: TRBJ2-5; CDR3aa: CMFLVSAGTQYF; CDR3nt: TGCATGTTCTTGGTGTCTGCTGGGACCCAGTACTTC
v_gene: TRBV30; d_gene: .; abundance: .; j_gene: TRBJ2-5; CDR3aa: CAWSGSARETQYF; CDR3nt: TGTGCCTGGAGCGGGTCGGCGAGAGAGACCCAGTACTTC
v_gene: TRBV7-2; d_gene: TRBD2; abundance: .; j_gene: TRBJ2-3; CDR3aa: CASSPGTSGSADTQYF; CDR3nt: TGTGCCAGCAGCCCCGGGACTAGCGGGAGTGCAGATACGCAGTATTTT
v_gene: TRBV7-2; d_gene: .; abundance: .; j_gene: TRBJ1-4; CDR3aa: CASRPDGGWEEKLFF; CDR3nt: TGTGCCAGCCGCCCCGACGGGGGGTGGGAGGAAAAACTGTTTTTT
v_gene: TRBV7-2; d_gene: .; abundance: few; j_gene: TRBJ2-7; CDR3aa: CASSSPWAVYEQYF; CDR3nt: TGTGCCAGCAGTTCCCCATGGGCGGTCTACGAGCAGTACTTC
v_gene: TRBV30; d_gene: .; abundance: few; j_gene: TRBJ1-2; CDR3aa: CAWTAPGWEEGYGYTF; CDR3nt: TGTGCCTGGACGGCGCCTGGGTGGGAGGAGGGCTATGGCTACACCTTC
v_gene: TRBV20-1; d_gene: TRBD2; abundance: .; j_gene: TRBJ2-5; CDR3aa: CSARLAGGSQETQYF; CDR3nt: TGCAGTGCTAGACTAGCGGGGGGCAGTCAAGAGACCCAGTACTTC
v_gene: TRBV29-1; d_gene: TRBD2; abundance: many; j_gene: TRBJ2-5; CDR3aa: CSVKTSGQETQYF; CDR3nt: TGCAGCGTCAAGACTAGCGGACAAGAGACCCAGTACTTC